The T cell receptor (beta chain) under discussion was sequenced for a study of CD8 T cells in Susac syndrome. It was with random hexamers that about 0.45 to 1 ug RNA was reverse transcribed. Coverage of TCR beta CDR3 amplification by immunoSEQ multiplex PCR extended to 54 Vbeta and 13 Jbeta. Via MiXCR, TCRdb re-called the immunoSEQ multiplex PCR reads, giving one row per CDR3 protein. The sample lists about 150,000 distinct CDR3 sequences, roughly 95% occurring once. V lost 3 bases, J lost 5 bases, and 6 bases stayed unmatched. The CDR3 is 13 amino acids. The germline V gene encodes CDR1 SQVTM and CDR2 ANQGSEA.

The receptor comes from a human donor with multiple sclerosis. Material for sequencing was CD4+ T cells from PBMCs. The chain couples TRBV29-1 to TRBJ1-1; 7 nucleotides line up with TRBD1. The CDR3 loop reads CSVDLSGGTEAFF. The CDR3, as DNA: TGCAGCGTTGATTTGTCAGGGGGAACTGAAGCTTTCTTT.